This paragraph reports one T cell receptor (beta chain). This clone was found a few times. The target of this receptor is not known. It has no much larger one-base neighbor in the sample; base qualities were not kept. TCRbeta CDR3 regions were amplified from genomic DNA by means of the immunoSEQ Assay, a bias-controlled multiplex PCR. The paper's data handling went like this. The number of nucleated cells in each sample was estimated by amplification of reference gene primers within the assay. Sequence reads were collapsed and filtered to measure the absolute abundance of every unique TCRbeta CDR3 rearrangement. For each sample, productive Simpson clonality was calculated as the square root of Simpson's diversity index over productive rearrangements. TCRdb's version of the immuneACCESS table is confined to in-frame rearrangements and falls short of the full clone set. An unresolved V gene accounts for under half of the shortfall where checked; the remainder is of unknown origin. V, J and clone size reflect that table, while D and trimming were determined from the DNA. For this sample there are roughly 70,000 clones; about 68% appear just once. The ten largest make up roughly a third of the sample.

The sample belongs to a study of blood T cell repertoires in COVID-19 (TCRdb year 2020). For context, the study as a whole: Samples covering the acute and convalescent phases of COVID-19 were provided by collaborators in the United States, Italy and Spain. A freely available public database, intended as a resource for researchers studying the immune response to SARS-CoV-2, is where the repertoires were released. Where available, HLA class I and class II types were taken from metadata supplied by the sample provider and were not determined by assay-based typing. The material from the prospective study consisted of cDNA or gDNA derived from T cells, B-cell-depleted T cells, or PBMCs. Deeply sampled blood TCRbeta repertoires from subjects exposed to, actively infected with, or recovered from COVID-19 were included in the dataset. A de-identified subject ID, COVID-19 status, age in years and sex were almost always included in the sample metadata. The samples were drawn from the first 160 participants of the ongoing ImmuneRACE study and from 1,200 or so subjects provided by 6 global collaborators. Overall study outcomes, separate from this receptor: The amount of clinical and demographic metadata varied by source and participant and was provided uncurated.

CDR1 and CDR2 (SGDLS, YYNGEE) derive from the germline V gene. V drops 2 bases and J drops 0 bases, leaving 5 bases in between. The CDR3 covers 13 residues, taking in both the cysteine and the phenylalanine. Just the 39-base CDR3 DNA is kept, in frame starting at base 1. Each collaborating institution followed its own protocols to collect whole blood in K2EDTA tubes. Collaborator samples were shipped for TCRbeta analysis as frozen whole blood, isolated PBMCs, or DNA extracted from either sample type. The rearrangement joined TRBV9 to TRBJ1-1, with the D gene not clear enough to name. The receptor's source is a woman in her 70s with acute or convalescent COVID-19. Input material: peripheral blood. DNA sequence: TGTGCCAGCAGCGTCACTATGAACACTGAAGCTTTCTTT. It encodes CASSVTMNTEAFF. When the CDR3 is completed using the reference TRBV9 and TRBJ1-1 genes on either side, the full variable domain is DSGVTQTPKHLITATGQRVTLRCSPRSGDLSVYWYQQSLDQGLQFLIQYYNGEERAKGNILERFSAQQFPDLHSELNLSSLELGDSALYFCASSVTMNTEAFFGQGTRLTVV.